Following are 11 T cell receptor beta chains from one sample sequenced in a study of monozygotic twins with inflammatory bowel disease. TCRdb re-called the 5' RACE reads and catalogs CDR3 proteins one per entry, DNA excluded. This sample's table has around 200,000 distinct CDR3 sequences. Sequenced: blood. The source is a human donor with ulcerative colitis or Crohn's disease, or a healthy co-twin of an affected twin (not recorded which).

The chain links TRBV7-3 to TRBJ2-3; TCRdb indicates TRBD1, and absent DNA this call remains unverified. Germline values: CDR1 SGHTA, CDR2 FQGTGA. CDR3 length equals 15 residues. The CDR3 reads CASSEGGLNGDTQYF.

The V call is TRBV10-3, the J call TRBJ2-1; the TCRdb D gene call, TRBD1, has no DNA to confirm it. The germline V gene has CDR1 ENHRY and CDR2 SYGVKD. The CDR3 is 15 amino acids. The CDR3 loop reads CAISGLGVPYNEQFF.

The J gene is TRBJ1-2, the V gene TRBV15; absent DNA, TCRdb's TRBD1 call cannot be checked. The CDR3 is 13 residues long. The germline V gene encodes CDR1 LNHNV and CDR2 YYDKDF (reference sequence). The CDR3 spells CATSRGPGDGYTF.

The CDR3 is CASSPAGGYWNEQFF. The rearrangement uses TRBV12-3 or TRBV12-4 and TRBJ2-1; there is no DNA to check the TCRdb D call of TRBD1. The CDR3 extends over 15 amino acids.

V and J are TRBV2 and TRBJ1-5. The CDR3 is 15 residues long. The V gene's germline CDR1 is SNHLY and CDR2 FYNNEI. CDR3 region: CASSESGQNNQPQHF.

The chain's CDR3 is CASRAGAGSTYNEQFF. The chain employs TRBV5-1 and TRBJ2-1; the TRBD2 assignment by TCRdb is unverifiable without DNA. CDR1 is SGHRS and CDR2 is YFSETQ in the germline V gene. The CDR3 has 16 residues. Full variable domain (remainder filled in from reference TRBV5-1 and TRBJ2-1): KAGVTQTPRYLIKTRGQQVTLSCSPISGHRSVSWYQQTPGQGLQFLFEYFSETQRNKGNFPGRFSGRQFSNSRSEMNVSTLELGDSALYLCASRAGAGSTYNEQFFGPGTRLTVL.

This rearrangement joins TRBV20-1 to TRBJ2-2; TCRdb lists TRBD2, though no DNA is available to test this call. The CDR3 loop spans 15 amino acids. CDR1 is DFQATT, CDR2 SNEGSKA, per germline (reference sequence). The CDR3 sequence is CSARDQRGGAGELFF.

This sequence joins TRBV7-2 and TRBJ2-6; TCRdb returns TRBD1, unconfirmable since there is no DNA. The CDR3 runs 16 residues. Germline CDR1 and CDR2: SGHTA and FQGNSA. The CDR3 spells CASSFFGASGANVLTF.

This rearrangement joins TRBV5-6 to TRBJ1-1. This CDR3 has 14 residues. Germline CDR1 SGHDT, CDR2 YYEEEE. CDR3: CASSSIDLNTEAFF.

The genes are TRBV12-3 or TRBV12-4 and TRBJ2-5; there is no DNA to check the TCRdb D call of TRBD2. The CDR3 length is 14 residues. The CDR3 sequence is CASNPGLAEETQYF.

This chain links TRBV20-1 with TRBJ2-7. Germline CDR1 and CDR2: DFQATT and SNEGSKA (reference sequence). There are 14 residues in the CDR3. The CDR3 here is CSASQDGSSYEQYF.